The clone carrying this T cell receptor (beta chain) came up many times. No antigen is known for it. Expressed TCRB transcripts got sequenced, as all isolated RNA was reverse transcribed. Profiled with immunoSEQ multiplex PCR; TCRdb holds only in-frame clones, not every one. The sample carries around 340,000 clones, approximately 9.9% recorded once. The data are from a study of beta chain features in type 1 diabetes. Cell sorting via CD45RO/CCR7/CD25/CD127/CD95/CD27 was performed to obtain CD4+ naive, central memory, regulatory and stem cell-like memory cells. General study results and limits: There was a moderate but significant shortening of TCRB CDR3s in all four CD4+ subsets of Type 1 diabetes patients. Using cDNA template may skew counts toward highly expressing activated cells.

There are 15 residues in the CDR3. Germline V gene data show CDR1 as KGHSH and CDR2 as LQKENI. After removal of 3 bases from V and 1 base from J, the junction contained 6 bases not matched to a gene. The clonotype was recovered from a man aged 30-40 years with type 1 diabetes. Sequenced: central memory CD4+ T cells from blood. The J gene is TRBJ2-7, the V gene TRBV18, with TRBD2 matching 7 bases. The CDR3 protein is CASSPGGSSSYEQYF. The DNA for the CDR3 is TGTGCCAGCTCACCGGGAGGGAGCTCTTCCTACGAGCAGTACTTC.